This T cell receptor beta chain was recovered during a study of T cell responses to AZD1222 COVID-19 vaccine. Study findings and constraints: In all cases, repertoires were sampled only after the peak T cell response. Only a handful of AZD1222 recipients tested seropositive at baseline. Dominant CD4 TCR responses targeted spike regions 160-218 and 743-854.

The sample holds one count of this clone. As yet, its antigen is unknown. Assay: immunoSEQ multiplex PCR; the TCRdb copy retains only in-frame clones and omits some. The data hold 130,000 to 150,000 clones, with over 75% observed a single time. Germline V gene data show CDR1 as MNHEY and CDR2 as SMNVEV (reference sequence). V lost 5 bases, J lost 6 bases, and 12 bases lay in between. The CDR3 has 13 residues. The rearrangement uses TRBV27 and TRBJ2-3; D call uncertain. Source: peripheral blood, taken on day 0 of AZD1222 vaccination. This receptor was obtained from an adult in good health. The CDR3: CASSPQQQDTQYF. The CDR3 DNA reads as TGTGCCAGCAGTCCTCAGCAACAGGATACGCAGTATTTT.